This T cell receptor (beta chain) comes out of a study of blood T cells in healthy people across ages. Together with a sample-barcoded 5' primer, a J-beta primer mix was included in a second PCR lasting about 7 to 12 cycles. TCRdb processed the 5' RACE reads anew with MiXCR; each CDR3 protein has one entry. The sample shows some 710,000 distinct CDR3 sequences, 20% to 25% of them seen only once. This TCR was recovered from a man aged 70-80 years in good health. Material: blood.

The CDR3, as DNA: TGTGCCAGCAGCCCCCCGATGGGGAATGAGCAGTTCTTC. Protein: CASSPPMGNEQFF. The gene calls are TRBV7-9 and TRBJ2-1; D is ambiguous. The V end lost 5 bases, the J end lost 7 bases, and 12 bases lay between the germline ends. The CDR3 totals 13 residues. CDR1 is SEHNR, CDR2 FQNEAQ, per germline (reference sequence).